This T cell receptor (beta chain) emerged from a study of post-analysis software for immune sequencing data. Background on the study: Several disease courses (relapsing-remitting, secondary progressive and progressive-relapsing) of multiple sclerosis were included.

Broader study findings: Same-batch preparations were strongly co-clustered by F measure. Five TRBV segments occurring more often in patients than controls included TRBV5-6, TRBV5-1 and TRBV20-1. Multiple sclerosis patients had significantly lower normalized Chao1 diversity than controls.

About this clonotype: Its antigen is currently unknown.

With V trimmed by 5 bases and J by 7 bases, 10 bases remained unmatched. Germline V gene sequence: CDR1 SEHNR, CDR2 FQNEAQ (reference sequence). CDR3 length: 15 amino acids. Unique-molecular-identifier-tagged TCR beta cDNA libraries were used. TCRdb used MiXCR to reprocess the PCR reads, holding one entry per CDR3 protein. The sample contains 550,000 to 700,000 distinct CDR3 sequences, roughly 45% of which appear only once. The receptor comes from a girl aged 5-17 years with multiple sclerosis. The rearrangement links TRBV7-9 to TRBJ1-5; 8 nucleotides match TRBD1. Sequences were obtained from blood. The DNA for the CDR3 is TGTGCCAGCAGCGGGGAAACAGGGGGAGGGCAGCCCCAGCATTTT. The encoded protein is CASSGETGGGQPQHF.